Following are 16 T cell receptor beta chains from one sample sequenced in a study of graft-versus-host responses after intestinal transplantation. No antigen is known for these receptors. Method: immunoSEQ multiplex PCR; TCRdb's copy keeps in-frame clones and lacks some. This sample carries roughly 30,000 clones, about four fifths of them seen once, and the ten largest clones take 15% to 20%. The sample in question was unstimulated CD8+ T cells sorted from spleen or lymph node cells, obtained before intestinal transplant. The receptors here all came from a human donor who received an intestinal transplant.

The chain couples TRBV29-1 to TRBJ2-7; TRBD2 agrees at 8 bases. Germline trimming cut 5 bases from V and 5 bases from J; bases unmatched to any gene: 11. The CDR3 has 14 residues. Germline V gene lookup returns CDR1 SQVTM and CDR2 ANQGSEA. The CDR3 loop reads CSVRVLSGSNEQYF. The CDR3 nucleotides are TGCAGCGTTAGGGTTTTGAGCGGGAGCAACGAGCAGTACTTC.

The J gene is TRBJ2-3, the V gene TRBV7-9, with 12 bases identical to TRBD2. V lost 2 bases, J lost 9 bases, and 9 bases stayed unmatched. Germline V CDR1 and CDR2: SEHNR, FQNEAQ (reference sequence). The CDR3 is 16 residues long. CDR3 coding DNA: TGTGCCAGCAGCTTACTGCTAGCGGGAGGGTCGGAAACGCAGTATTTT. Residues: CASSLLLAGGSETQYF.

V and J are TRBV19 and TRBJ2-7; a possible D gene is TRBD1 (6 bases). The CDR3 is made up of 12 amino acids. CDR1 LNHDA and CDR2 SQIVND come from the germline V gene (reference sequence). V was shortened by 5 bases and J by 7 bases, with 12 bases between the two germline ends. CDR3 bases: TGTGCCAGTAGTTTGATAGGGGGTGAGCAGTACTTC. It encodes CASSLIGGEQYF.

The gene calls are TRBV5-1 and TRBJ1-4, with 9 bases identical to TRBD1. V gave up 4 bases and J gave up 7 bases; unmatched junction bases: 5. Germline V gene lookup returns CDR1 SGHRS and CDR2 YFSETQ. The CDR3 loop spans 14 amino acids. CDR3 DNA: TGCGCCAGCAGCCCTACAGGGGGCTTTGAAAAACTGTTTTTT. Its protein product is CASSPTGGFEKLFF. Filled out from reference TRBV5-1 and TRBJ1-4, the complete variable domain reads KAGVTQTPRYLIKTRGQQVTLSCSPISGHRSVSWYQQTPGQGLQFLFEYFSETQRNKGNFPGRFSGRQFSNSRSEMNVSTLELGDSALYLCASSPTGGFEKLFFGSGTQLSVL.

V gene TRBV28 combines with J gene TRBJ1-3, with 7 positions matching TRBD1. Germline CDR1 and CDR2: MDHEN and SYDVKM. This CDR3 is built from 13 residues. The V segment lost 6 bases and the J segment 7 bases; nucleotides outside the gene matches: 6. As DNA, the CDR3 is TGTGCCAGCAGAAGGGGGCATCGGAACACCATATATTTT. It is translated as CASRRGHRNTIYF.

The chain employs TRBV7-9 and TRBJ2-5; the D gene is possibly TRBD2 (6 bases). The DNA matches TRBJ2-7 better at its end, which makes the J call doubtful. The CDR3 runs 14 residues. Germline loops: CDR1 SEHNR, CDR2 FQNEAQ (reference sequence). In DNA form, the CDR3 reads TGTGCCAGCAGCGGACGGGACTCCGACTACGAGCAGTACTTC. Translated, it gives CASSGRDSDYEQYF.

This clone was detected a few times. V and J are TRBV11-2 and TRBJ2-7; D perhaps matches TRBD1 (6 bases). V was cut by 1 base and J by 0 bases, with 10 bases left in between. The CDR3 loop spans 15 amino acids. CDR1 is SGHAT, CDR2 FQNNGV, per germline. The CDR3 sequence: CASSLGGTTSYEQYF. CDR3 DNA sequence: TGTGCCAGCAGCTTAGGGGGGACAACCTCCTACGAGCAGTACTTC. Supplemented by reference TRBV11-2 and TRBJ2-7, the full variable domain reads EAGVAQSPRYKIIEKRQSVAFWCNPISGHATLYWYQQILGQGPKLLIQFQNNGVVDDSQLPKDRFSAERLKGVDSTLKIQPAKLEDSAVYLCASSLGGTTSYEQYFGPGTRLTVT.

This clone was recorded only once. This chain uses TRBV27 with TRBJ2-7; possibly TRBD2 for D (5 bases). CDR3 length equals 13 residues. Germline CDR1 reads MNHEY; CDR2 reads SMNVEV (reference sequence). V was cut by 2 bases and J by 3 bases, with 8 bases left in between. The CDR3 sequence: CASSLMAGYEQYF. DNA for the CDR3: TGTGCCAGCAGTTTAATGGCGGGCTACGAGCAGTACTTC.

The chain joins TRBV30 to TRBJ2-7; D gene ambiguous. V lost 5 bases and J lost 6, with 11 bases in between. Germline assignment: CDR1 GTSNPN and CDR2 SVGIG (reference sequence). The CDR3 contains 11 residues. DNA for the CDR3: TGTGCCTGGGGGCGCGAGACCGAGCAGTACTTC. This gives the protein CAWGRETEQYF.

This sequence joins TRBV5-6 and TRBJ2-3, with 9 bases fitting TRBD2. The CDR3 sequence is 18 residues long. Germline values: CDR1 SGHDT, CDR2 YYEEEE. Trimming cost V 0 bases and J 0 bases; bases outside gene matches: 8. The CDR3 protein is CASSLASGAVTSTDTQYF. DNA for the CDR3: TGTGCCAGCAGCTTGGCTAGCGGGGCCGTTACTAGCACAGATACGCAGTATTTT.

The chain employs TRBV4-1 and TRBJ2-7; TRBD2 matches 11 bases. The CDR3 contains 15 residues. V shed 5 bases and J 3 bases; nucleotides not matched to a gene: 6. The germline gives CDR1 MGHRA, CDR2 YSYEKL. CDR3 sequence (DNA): TGCGCCAGCAGCACCCAGGGACTAGCGGACTACGAGCAGTACTTC. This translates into CASSTQGLADYEQYF.

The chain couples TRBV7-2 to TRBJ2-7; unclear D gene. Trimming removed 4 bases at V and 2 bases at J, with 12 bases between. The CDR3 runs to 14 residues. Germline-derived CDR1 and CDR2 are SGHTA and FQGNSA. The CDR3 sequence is CASSSGFLPYEQYF. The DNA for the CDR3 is TGTGCCAGCAGCTCCGGGTTTTTACCCTACGAGCAGTACTTC.

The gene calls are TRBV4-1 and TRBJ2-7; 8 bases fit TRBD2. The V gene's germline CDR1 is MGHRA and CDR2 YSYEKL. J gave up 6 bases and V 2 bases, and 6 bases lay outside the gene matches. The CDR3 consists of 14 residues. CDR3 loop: CASSQRGGSSEQYF. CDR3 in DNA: TGCGCCAGCAGCCAACGGGGGGGTTCTTCCGAGCAGTACTTC.

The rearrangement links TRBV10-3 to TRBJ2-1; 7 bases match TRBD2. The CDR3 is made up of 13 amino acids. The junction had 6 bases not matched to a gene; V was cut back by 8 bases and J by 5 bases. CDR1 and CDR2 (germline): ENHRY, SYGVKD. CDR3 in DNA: TGTGCCATCGGAGCTAGCGGTCACAATGAGCAGTTCTTC. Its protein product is CAIGASGHNEQFF.

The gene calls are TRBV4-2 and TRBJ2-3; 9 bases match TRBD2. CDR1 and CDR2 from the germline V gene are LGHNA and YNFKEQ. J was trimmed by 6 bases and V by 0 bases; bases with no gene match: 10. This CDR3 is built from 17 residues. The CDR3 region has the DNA TGTGCCAGCAGCCAAGATCAGGGACTAGCCCGGTTGGATACGCAGTATTTT. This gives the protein CASSQDQGLARLDTQYF.

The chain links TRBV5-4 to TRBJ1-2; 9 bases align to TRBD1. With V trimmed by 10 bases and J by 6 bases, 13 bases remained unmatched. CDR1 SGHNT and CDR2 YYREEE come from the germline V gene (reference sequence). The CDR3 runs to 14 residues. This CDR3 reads CADPPHRGPDGYTF. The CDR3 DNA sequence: TGTGCCGATCCCCCCCACAGGGGGCCTGATGGCTACACCTTC.